The 5 T cell receptor beta chains below were found in one sample sequenced in a study of blood T cell repertoires in COVID-19. Profiled with immunoSEQ multiplex PCR; TCRdb holds only in-frame clones, not every one. The sample holds 250,000 to 400,000 clones, 85% to 90% seen once. Specimen: peripheral blood. The receptors were sampled from a woman aged 25 to 39 with COVID-19, enrolled during active disease.

The rearrangement joins TRBV5-8 to TRBJ2-1; 7 positions agree with TRBD2. The germline gives CDR1 SGHTS, CDR2 YDEGEE. V was clipped by 0 bases and J by 3 bases; unmatched bases: 9. This CDR3 spans 17 amino acids. The CDR3 sequence: CASSLVLLASNYNEQFF. The CDR3 nucleotides are TGTGCCAGCAGCTTGGTCCTACTAGCGTCGAACTACAATGAGCAGTTCTTC.

J is TRBJ1-2 and V is TRBV27; maybe TRBD1 (5 bases). Deletions cut 4 bases from V and 3 bases from J, with 12 bases between. CDR3 length: 14 amino acids. Germline-derived CDR1 and CDR2 are MNHEY and SMNVEV (reference sequence). The CDR3 loop is CASSYGGGYYGYTF. CDR3 coding DNA: TGTGCCAGCAGTTATGGCGGGGGTTACTATGGCTACACCTTC.

This clone was seen a single time. The rearrangement joins TRBV5-1 to TRBJ2-1, with 16 bases that match TRBD2. The V and J ends lost 3 bases and 1 base, in that order; junction bases with no gene match: 4. In germline, CDR1 is SGHRS, CDR2 YFSETQ. CDR3 length: 18 amino acids. The CDR3 is CASSYGTSGRASYNEQFF. Written as DNA, the CDR3 is TGCGCCAGCAGCTACGGGACTAGCGGGAGGGCATCCTACAATGAGCAGTTCTTC.

The CDR3 here is CASSPTGEDPDTQYF. The CDR3 bases are TGTGCCAGCAGCCCGACAGGGGAAGATCCAGATACGCAGTATTTT. The gene calls are TRBV5-5 and TRBJ2-3, with TRBD1 identical over 8 bases. CDR3 size: 15 residues. CDR1 SGHKS and CDR2 YYEKEE come from the germline V gene (reference sequence). With V trimmed by 4 bases and J by 4 bases, 8 bases remained unmatched.

This sequence joins TRBV27 and TRBJ1-1, with D perhaps matching TRBD1 (5 bases). CDR3 length: 15 residues. CDR1 MNHEY and CDR2 SMNVEV come from the germline V gene (reference sequence). V lost 5 bases, J lost 1 base, and 14 bases lay in between. The CDR3 protein is CASSPQGGGNTEAFF. The CDR3 coding sequence is TGTGCCAGCAGTCCGCAGGGCGGGGGGAACACTGAAGCTTTCTTT.